The source of this T cell receptor (beta chain) is a study of CD8+CD57+ T cells in acquired aplastic anemia. Turning to the study itself: Yields of DNA that came from sorted CD4+ and CD8+ cells averaged roughly 3.3 ug. Points from the study as a whole: Simpson's diversity of CD8+ cells was not significantly different in patients compared with controls.

Germline-derived CDR1 and CDR2 are SGHTA and FQGNSA. V dropped 6 bases and J dropped 0 bases, with 12 bases sitting between them. The CDR3 loop spans 14 amino acids. Patients who underwent sequencing had shown CD8+CD57+ cell expansion by flow cytometry. Sampling of blood occurred while the patients had still received no therapy. Genomic DNA was employed as the template in profiling TCR beta VDJ and CDR3. MiXCR, run by TCRdb on the reads, gives a single entry per CDR3 protein. The sample has just over 200,000 distinct CDR3 sequences; 50% to 70% are singletons. About this clonotype itself: The antigen remains unidentified.

The chain has TRBV7-2 and TRBJ2-7, with no clear D. The sequence was collected from a human donor with aplastic anemia. The sample consisted of sorted CD4+, CD8+, or CD8+CD57+ T cells (not recorded which) from PBMCs. The DNA for the CDR3 is TGTGCCAGCAGATCAAACTTAGGCTCCTACGAGCAGTACTTC. Protein: CASRSNLGSYEQYF.